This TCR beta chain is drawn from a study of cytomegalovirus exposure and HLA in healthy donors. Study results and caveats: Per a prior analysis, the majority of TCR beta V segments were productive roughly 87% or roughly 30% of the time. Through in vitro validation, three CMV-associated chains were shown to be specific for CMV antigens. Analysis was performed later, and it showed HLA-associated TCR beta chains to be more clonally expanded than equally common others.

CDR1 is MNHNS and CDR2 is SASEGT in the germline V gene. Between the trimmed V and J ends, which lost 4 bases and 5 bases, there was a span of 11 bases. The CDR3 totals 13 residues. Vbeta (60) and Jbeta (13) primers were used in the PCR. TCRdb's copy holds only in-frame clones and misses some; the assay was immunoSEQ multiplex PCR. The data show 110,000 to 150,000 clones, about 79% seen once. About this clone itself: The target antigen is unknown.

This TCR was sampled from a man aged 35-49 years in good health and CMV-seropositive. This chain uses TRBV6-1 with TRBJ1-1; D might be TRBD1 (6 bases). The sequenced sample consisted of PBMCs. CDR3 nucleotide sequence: TGTGCCAGCAGTGTTACAGGGTCAACTGAAGCTTTCTTT. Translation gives CASSVTGSTEAFF.